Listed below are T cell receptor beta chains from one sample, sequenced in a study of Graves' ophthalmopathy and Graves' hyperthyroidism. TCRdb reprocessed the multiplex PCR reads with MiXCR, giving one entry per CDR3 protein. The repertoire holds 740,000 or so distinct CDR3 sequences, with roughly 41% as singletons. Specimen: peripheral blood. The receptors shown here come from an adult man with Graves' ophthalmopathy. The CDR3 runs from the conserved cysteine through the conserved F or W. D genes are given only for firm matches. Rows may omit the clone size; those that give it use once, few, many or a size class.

CDR3 DNA: TGTGCCAGCACCTGGATAGGGGATGCGGAGACCCAGTACTTC
CDR3 protein: CASTWIGDAETQYF
V gene: TRBV7-9
clone size: many
D gene: -
J gene: TRBJ2-5
CDR3 length: 14

CDR3 DNA: TGCAGTGCTCCAGACAGGGGGTCTTACGAGCAGGACTTC
CDR3 protein: CSAPDRGSYEQDF
V gene: TRBV20-1
clone size: -
D gene: TRBD1
J gene: TRBJ2-7
CDR3 length: 13

CDR3 DNA: TGTGCCAGCAGTTACGTAGACAATCGCCTCCGGCAGTACTTC
CDR3 protein: CASSYVDNRLRQYF
V gene: TRBV25-1
clone size: -
D gene: -
J gene: TRBJ2-7
CDR3 length: 14

CDR3 DNA: TGTGCCAGCAGCGTAGGCCCTAGGGGCACCGGGGAGCTGTTTTTT
CDR3 protein: CASSVGPRGTGELFF
V gene: TRBV9
clone size: -
D gene: -
J gene: TRBJ2-2
CDR3 length: 15

CDR3 DNA: TGCAGCGCTAACCGGGACAGGGTCGGAGCTTTCTTT
CDR3 protein: CSANRDRVGAFF
V gene: TRBV29-1
clone size: many
D gene: TRBD1
J gene: TRBJ1-1
CDR3 length: 12

CDR3 DNA: TGTGCCAGTAGGTATACGGAGGTCACCGGGGAGCTGTTTTTT
CDR3 protein: CASRYTEVTGELFF
V gene: TRBV19
clone size: -
D gene: -
J gene: TRBJ2-2
CDR3 length: 14

CDR3 DNA: TGTGCCGAAACGGGCGCCTACGAGCAGTACTTC
CDR3 protein: CAETGAYEQYF
V gene: TRBV6-5
clone size: -
D gene: -
J gene: TRBJ2-7
CDR3 length: 11

CDR3 DNA: TGTGCCAGCAGTACTCCAGGGGGTAATAACTATGGCTACACCTTC
CDR3 protein: CASSTPGGNNYGYTF
V gene: TRBV28
clone size: few
D gene: TRBD1
J gene: TRBJ1-2
CDR3 length: 15

CDR3 DNA: TGTGCCAGCAGCCAGCAGCGACTCCAAGAGACCCAGTACTTC
CDR3 protein: CASSQQRLQETQYF
V gene: TRBV7-9
clone size: many
D gene: -
J gene: TRBJ2-5
CDR3 length: 14

CDR3 DNA: TGTGCCAGCAGTTCTCAACTAGCGAACGAGCAGTACTTC
CDR3 protein: CASSSQLANEQYF
V gene: TRBV12-3/TRBV12-4
clone size: -
D gene: TRBD2
J gene: TRBJ2-7
CDR3 length: 13

CDR3 DNA: TGCAGCGGAAGGACTAGCGGGAGCGGTGGCTACACCTTC
CDR3 protein: CSGRTSGSGGYTF
V gene: TRBV29-1
clone size: once
D gene: -
J gene: TRBJ1-2
CDR3 length: 13

CDR3 DNA: TGTGCCAGCAGCTCGAGAGACGGGAACACCGGGGAGCTGTTTTTT
CDR3 protein: CASSSRDGNTGELFF
V gene: TRBV7-3
clone size: -
D gene: -
J gene: TRBJ2-2
CDR3 length: 15

CDR3 DNA: TGTGCCAGCAGCCAAGAGGGCAGGGTGAACGGCGAGCAGTACTTC
CDR3 protein: CASSQEGRVNGEQYF
V gene: TRBV6-1
clone size: few
D gene: -
J gene: TRBJ2-7
CDR3 length: 15

CDR3 DNA: TGTGCCATCTCGGGGCGGGGAGGCACAGATACGCAGTATTTT
CDR3 protein: CAISGRGGTDTQYF
V gene: TRBV10-3
clone size: -
D gene: -
J gene: TRBJ2-3
CDR3 length: 14

CDR3 DNA: TGTGCCAGCAGGTTACTAGCGGAGGACACCGGGGAGCTGTTTTTT
CDR3 protein: CASRLLAEDTGELFF
V gene: TRBV2
clone size: many
D gene: TRBD2
J gene: TRBJ2-2
CDR3 length: 15

CDR3 DNA: TGTGCCAGCAGCGTAGAAGCATCGACCACCGGGGAGCTGTTTTTT
CDR3 protein: CASSVEASTTGELFF
V gene: TRBV9
clone size: few
D gene: -
J gene: TRBJ2-2
CDR3 length: 15

CDR3 DNA: TGCGCCAGCAGTCTCTCGGGGGGCCCGTCGAGTGAAAAACTGTTTTTT
CDR3 protein: CASSLSGGPSSEKLFF
V gene: TRBV25-1
clone size: -
D gene: -
J gene: TRBJ1-4
CDR3 length: 16

CDR3 DNA: TGTGCCATCAGTGAGACTGCCCGCTCTGGGGCCAACGTCCTGACTTTC
CDR3 protein: CAISETARSGANVLTF
V gene: TRBV10-3
clone size: many
D gene: -
J gene: TRBJ2-6
CDR3 length: 16

CDR3 DNA: TGCGCCAGCAGCTCCGGGACGGTCCAAGAGACCCAGTACTTC
CDR3 protein: CASSSGTVQETQYF
V gene: TRBV28
clone size: many
D gene: -
J gene: TRBJ2-5
CDR3 length: 14

CDR3 DNA: TGTGCCAGTAAACCGGGACAGGGACGCTATGGCTACACCTTC
CDR3 protein: CASKPGQGRYGYTF
V gene: TRBV19
clone size: many
D gene: TRBD1
J gene: TRBJ1-2
CDR3 length: 14

CDR3 DNA: TGCAGTGCTAGAGAAGTGACTAGCGGCTACGAGCAGTACTTC
CDR3 protein: CSAREVTSGYEQYF
V gene: TRBV20-1
clone size: few
D gene: TRBD2
J gene: TRBJ2-7
CDR3 length: 14

CDR3 DNA: TGTGCCTGGAGGGCATTTTCTACGGATGGCTACACCTTC
CDR3 protein: CAWRAFSTDGYTF
V gene: TRBV19
clone size: -
D gene: -
J gene: TRBJ1-2
CDR3 length: 13

CDR3 DNA: TGTGCCAGCGCTGGGGCTAGCGGAGAGACCCAGTACTTC
CDR3 protein: CASAGASGETQYF
V gene: TRBV25-1
clone size: -
D gene: TRBD2
J gene: TRBJ2-5
CDR3 length: 13

CDR3 DNA: TGCAGTGCTATCCCATGGCGGGGTTATAGCAATCAGCCCCAGCATTTT
CDR3 protein: CSAIPWRGYSNQPQHF
V gene: TRBV20-1
clone size: -
D gene: -
J gene: TRBJ1-5
CDR3 length: 16

CDR3 DNA: TGTGCCAGCAGTTTGGGCAGGGCTAGGAGCAATCAGCCCCAGCATTTT
CDR3 protein: CASSLGRARSNQPQHF
V gene: TRBV28
clone size: -
D gene: -
J gene: TRBJ1-5
CDR3 length: 16

CDR3 DNA: TGCAGCGTTGGACCACGCGGGGGTAGGGAGACCCAGTACTTC
CDR3 protein: CSVGPRGGRETQYF
V gene: TRBV29-1
clone size: -
D gene: TRBD2
J gene: TRBJ2-5
CDR3 length: 14

CDR3 DNA: TGCGCCAGCAGCGCCTCCCCAGTCACAGATACGCAGTATTTT
CDR3 protein: CASSASPVTDTQYF
V gene: TRBV5-1
clone size: -
D gene: -
J gene: TRBJ2-3
CDR3 length: 14

CDR3 DNA: TGTGCCAGCAGTGCCAGACGAGTCGAGCAGTACTTC
CDR3 protein: CASSARRVEQYF
V gene: TRBV6-6
clone size: -
D gene: -
J gene: TRBJ2-7
CDR3 length: 12

CDR3 DNA: TGTGCCAACAGCCGCACCGGGGAACTTAATGAAAAACTGTTTTTT
CDR3 protein: CANSRTGELNEKLFF
V gene: TRBV2
clone size: -
D gene: -
J gene: TRBJ1-4
CDR3 length: 15

CDR3 DNA: TGCAGCCCGAAGTCCGGGACAGGGAGTGGGGAGACCCAGTACTTC
CDR3 protein: CSPKSGTGSGETQYF
V gene: TRBV20-1
clone size: -
D gene: TRBD1
J gene: TRBJ2-5
CDR3 length: 15

CDR3 DNA: TGTGCCGGCAGTGAAGAAGAGACCCAGTACTTC
CDR3 protein: CAGSEEETQYF
V gene: TRBV7-3
clone size: -
D gene: -
J gene: TRBJ2-5
CDR3 length: 11

CDR3 DNA: TGTGCCAGCATGGGGGGAGGCGAGCAGTACTTC
CDR3 protein: CASMGGGEQYF
V gene: TRBV7-9
clone size: -
D gene: -
J gene: TRBJ2-7
CDR3 length: 11

CDR3 DNA: TGTGCCAGCATGAGGGCGGGGGACCCCTACGAGCAGTACTTC
CDR3 protein: CASMRAGDPYEQYF
V gene: TRBV25-1
clone size: -
D gene: TRBD2
J gene: TRBJ2-7
CDR3 length: 14

CDR3 DNA: TGCAGTGCTCCTCTGGGGGGGCCATCCTACGAGCAGTACTTC
CDR3 protein: CSAPLGGPSYEQYF
V gene: TRBV20-1
clone size: -
D gene: -
J gene: TRBJ2-7
CDR3 length: 14

CDR3 DNA: TGTGCCAGCAGGAGAGACAGGGTAAATGGCTACACCTTC
CDR3 protein: CASRRDRVNGYTF
V gene: TRBV6-1
clone size: few
D gene: TRBD1
J gene: TRBJ1-2
CDR3 length: 13

CDR3 DNA: TGCGCCAGCAGCCAAGTTGAGGAGGGGGCCCCTGACACTGAAGCTTTCTTT
CDR3 protein: CASSQVEEGAPDTEAFF
V gene: TRBV2
clone size: few
D gene: TRBD1
J gene: TRBJ1-1
CDR3 length: 17

CDR3 DNA: TGCAGTGCGGGGACGACAGGGGGCAGGAACACTGAAGCTTTCTTT
CDR3 protein: CSAGTTGGRNTEAFF
V gene: TRBV20-1
clone size: -
D gene: TRBD1
J gene: TRBJ1-1
CDR3 length: 15

CDR3 DNA: TGTGCCGCTACAGGGTACCACACTGAAGCTTTCTTT
CDR3 protein: CAATGYHTEAFF
V gene: TRBV25-1
clone size: -
D gene: -
J gene: TRBJ1-1
CDR3 length: 12

CDR3 DNA: TGTGCCAGCAGCTTAGTGGCTCTTGCTGGGGCCAACGTCCTGACTTTC
CDR3 protein: CASSLVALAGANVLTF
V gene: TRBV11-1
clone size: many
D gene: -
J gene: TRBJ2-6
CDR3 length: 16

CDR3 DNA: TGTGCCAGCAGCCGGGGACAGGGCGGCGGCTATGGCTACACCTTC
CDR3 protein: CASSRGQGGGYGYTF
V gene: TRBV7-2
clone size: few
D gene: TRBD1
J gene: TRBJ1-2
CDR3 length: 15

CDR3 DNA: TGTGCCAGCAGGACACCTCCGGGACTAGCGGGGGGAAACGAGCAGTACTTC
CDR3 protein: CASRTPPGLAGGNEQYF
V gene: TRBV10-2
clone size: few
D gene: TRBD2
J gene: TRBJ2-7
CDR3 length: 17

CDR3 DNA: TGTGCCAGCAGCACCCCGGAGCCATCGGCACCCCTCCACTTT
CDR3 protein: CASSTPEPSAPLHF
V gene: TRBV7-3
clone size: once
D gene: -
J gene: TRBJ1-6
CDR3 length: 14

CDR3 DNA: TGTGCCAGCAGTGGACGGCAGTCCTATAATTCACCCCTCCACTTT
CDR3 protein: CASSGRQSYNSPLHF
V gene: TRBV2
clone size: few
D gene: -
J gene: TRBJ1-6
CDR3 length: 15

CDR3 DNA: TGCAGTGCTAGAGGGCAACTAGGGGGCTACACCTTC
CDR3 protein: CSARGQLGGYTF
V gene: TRBV20-1
clone size: many
D gene: -
J gene: TRBJ1-2
CDR3 length: 12

CDR3 DNA: TGTGCCAGCAGTACCTCAGGGCTGCGCAATCAGCCCCAGCATTTT
CDR3 protein: CASSTSGLRNQPQHF
V gene: TRBV27
clone size: few
D gene: -
J gene: TRBJ1-5
CDR3 length: 15

CDR3 DNA: TGTGCCAGTAGTATAGGTGCCGCCGGGACAGGGGGATGGGACTTCCAAGAGACCCAGTACTTC
CDR3 protein: CASSIGAAGTGGWDFQETQYF
V gene: TRBV19
clone size: -
D gene: TRBD1
J gene: TRBJ2-5
CDR3 length: 21

CDR3 DNA: TGTGCCAGCAGCCCTTACCAGTTCAGCGGGGTCGGCGACGAGCAGTACTTC
CDR3 protein: CASSPYQFSGVGDEQYF
V gene: TRBV9
clone size: -
D gene: TRBD2
J gene: TRBJ2-7
CDR3 length: 17

CDR3 DNA: TGTACCAGCAGCAAGATGGCAGGGGGCACTGAAGCTTTCTTT
CDR3 protein: CTSSKMAGGTEAFF
V gene: TRBV5-6
clone size: -
D gene: TRBD1
J gene: TRBJ1-1
CDR3 length: 14

CDR3 DNA: TGTGCCAGCTCACAGCGGACAGGGGAAAATTCACCCCTCCACTTT
CDR3 protein: CASSQRTGENSPLHF
V gene: TRBV9
clone size: -
D gene: TRBD1
J gene: TRBJ1-6
CDR3 length: 15

CDR3 DNA: TGTGCCAGCAGTTACCTCGGACAGGGTGACACCATATATTTT
CDR3 protein: CASSYLGQGDTIYF
V gene: TRBV6-5
clone size: -
D gene: TRBD1
J gene: TRBJ1-3
CDR3 length: 14

CDR3 DNA: TGCAGTGCTAGAGGGGAGACAGATACGCAGTATTTT
CDR3 protein: CSARGETDTQYF
V gene: TRBV20-1
clone size: -
D gene: -
J gene: TRBJ2-3
CDR3 length: 12

CDR3 DNA: TGTGCCAGCAGTTTATGGGGGCTGCCCCAGCATTTT
CDR3 protein: CASSLWGLPQHF
V gene: TRBV12-3/TRBV12-4
clone size: -
D gene: -
J gene: TRBJ1-5
CDR3 length: 12

CDR3 DNA: TGTGCCAGCAGCCCCCGTGGAGCTAGTGGAGAGACCCAGTACTTC
CDR3 protein: CASSPRGASGETQYF
V gene: TRBV9
clone size: few
D gene: -
J gene: TRBJ2-5
CDR3 length: 15

CDR3 DNA: TGCAGCGTCTTTACCGGGACAGGGGATCAGCCCCAGCATTTT
CDR3 protein: CSVFTGTGDQPQHF
V gene: TRBV29-1
clone size: few
D gene: TRBD1
J gene: TRBJ1-5
CDR3 length: 14

CDR3 DNA: TGTGCCAGCAGCTCGATTGGGGTGGGCACTGAAGCTTTCTTT
CDR3 protein: CASSSIGVGTEAFF
V gene: TRBV7-2
clone size: few
D gene: -
J gene: TRBJ1-1
CDR3 length: 14

CDR3 DNA: TGCGCCAGCAGCCGTACACAGGGGCCAGGCGAGACCCAGTACTTC
CDR3 protein: CASSRTQGPGETQYF
V gene: TRBV2
clone size: -
D gene: TRBD1
J gene: TRBJ2-5
CDR3 length: 15

CDR3 DNA: TGTGCCAGCAGTGAAGCGGGACTGCCCCAGCATTTT
CDR3 protein: CASSEAGLPQHF
V gene: TRBV2
clone size: -
D gene: -
J gene: TRBJ1-5
CDR3 length: 12

CDR3 DNA: TGTGCCAGCAGCCAAGACATGTTATCTCAAGGGACCCAGTACTTC
CDR3 protein: CASSQDMLSQGTQYF
V gene: TRBV14
clone size: -
D gene: -
J gene: TRBJ2-5
CDR3 length: 15